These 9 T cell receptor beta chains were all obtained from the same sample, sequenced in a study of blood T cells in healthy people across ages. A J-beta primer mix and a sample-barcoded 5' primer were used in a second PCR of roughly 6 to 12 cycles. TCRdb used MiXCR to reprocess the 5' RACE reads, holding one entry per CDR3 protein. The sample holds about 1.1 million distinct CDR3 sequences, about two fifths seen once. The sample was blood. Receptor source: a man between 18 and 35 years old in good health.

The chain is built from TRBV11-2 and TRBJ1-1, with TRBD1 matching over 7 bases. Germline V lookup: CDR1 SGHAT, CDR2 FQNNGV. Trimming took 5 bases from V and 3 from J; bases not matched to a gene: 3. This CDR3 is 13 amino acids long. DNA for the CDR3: TGTGCCAGCAGCACCCAGGGGGACACTGAAGCTTTCTTT. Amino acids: CASSTQGDTEAFF. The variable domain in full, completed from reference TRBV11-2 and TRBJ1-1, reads EAGVAQSPRYKIIEKRQSVAFWCNPISGHATLYWYQQILGQGPKLLIQFQNNGVVDDSQLPKDRFSAERLKGVDSTLKIQPAKLEDSAVYLCASSTQGDTEAFFGQGTRLTVV.

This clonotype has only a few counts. The CDR3, as DNA: TGCGCCAGCAGCCACACTAGCGGAACTAGCACAGATACGCAGTATTTT. It specifies CASSHTSGTSTDTQYF. The V and J genes are TRBV5-1 and TRBJ2-3; 8 bases are a match to TRBD2. CDR1 is SGHRS, CDR2 YFSETQ, per germline. The CDR3 has 16 residues. The trim removed 4 bases at V and 0 bases at J, leaving 7 bases unmatched.

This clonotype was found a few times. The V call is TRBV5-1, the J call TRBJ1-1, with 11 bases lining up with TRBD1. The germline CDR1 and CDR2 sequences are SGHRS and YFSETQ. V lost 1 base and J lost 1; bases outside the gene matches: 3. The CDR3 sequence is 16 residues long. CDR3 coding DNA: TGCGCCAGCAGCTTGAGGACAGGGGGCGGGAACACTGAAGCTTTCTTT. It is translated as CASSLRTGGGNTEAFF.

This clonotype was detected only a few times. DNA for the CDR3: TGTGCCAGCACTCCAAGGGCAGGGGGCGCAACAGATACGCAGTATTTT. It is translated as CASTPRAGGATDTQYF. This chain connects TRBV12-3 or TRBV12-4 to TRBJ2-3; 8 bases fit TRBD1. The V gene end was trimmed by 7 bases and the J gene end by 3 bases; junction bases not matched to a gene: 12. The CDR3 covers 16 residues.

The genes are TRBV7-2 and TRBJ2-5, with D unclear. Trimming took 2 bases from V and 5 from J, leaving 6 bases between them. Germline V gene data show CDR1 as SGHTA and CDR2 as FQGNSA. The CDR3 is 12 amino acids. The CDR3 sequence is CASSLMSETQYF. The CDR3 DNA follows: TGTGCCAGCAGCTTAATGTCGGAGACCCAGTACTTC.

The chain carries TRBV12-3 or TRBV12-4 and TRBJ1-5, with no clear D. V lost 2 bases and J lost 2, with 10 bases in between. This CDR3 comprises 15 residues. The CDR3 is CASSLWAARNQPQHF. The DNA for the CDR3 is TGTGCCAGCAGTTTATGGGCAGCTCGCAATCAGCCCCAGCATTTT.

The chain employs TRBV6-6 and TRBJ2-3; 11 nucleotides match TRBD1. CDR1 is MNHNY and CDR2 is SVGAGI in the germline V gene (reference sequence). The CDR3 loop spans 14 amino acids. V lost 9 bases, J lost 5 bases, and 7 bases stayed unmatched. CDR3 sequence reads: CASTPGQGGDTQYF. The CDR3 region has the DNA TGTGCCAGTACCCCGGGACAGGGGGGAGATACGCAGTATTTT.

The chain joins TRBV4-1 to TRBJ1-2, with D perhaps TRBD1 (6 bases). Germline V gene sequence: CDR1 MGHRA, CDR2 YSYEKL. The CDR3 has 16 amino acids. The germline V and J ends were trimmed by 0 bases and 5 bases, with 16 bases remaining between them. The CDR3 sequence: CASSQDGGQAMYGYTF. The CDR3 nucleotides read TGCGCCAGCAGCCAAGATGGGGGGCAGGCGATGTATGGCTACACCTTC.

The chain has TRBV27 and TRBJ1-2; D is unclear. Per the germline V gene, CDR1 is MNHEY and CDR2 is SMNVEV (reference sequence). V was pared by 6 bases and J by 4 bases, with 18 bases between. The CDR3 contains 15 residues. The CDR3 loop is CASSLYPDGRYGYTF. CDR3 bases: TGTGCCAGCAGCCTTTATCCCGATGGCCGCTATGGCTACACCTTC.